This paragraph reports one TCR beta chain. PCR amplification relied on 60 Vbeta primers (plus 13 Jbeta primers). The protocol was immunoSEQ multiplex PCR, while the TCRdb copy is restricted to in-frame clones and leaves out a portion. Of over 100,000 clones in the sample, around 70% were seen once. The CDR3 is 11 amino acids. The germline V gene encodes CDR1 SQVTM and CDR2 ANQGSEA. V was clipped by 7 bases and J by 0 bases, with 6 bases between them. This record belongs to a study of cytomegalovirus exposure and HLA in healthy donors. This clonotype was sampled from a young man in good health and CMV-seropositive. The V call is TRBV29-1, the J call TRBJ1-1; D remains unclear. Sequenced sample: PBMCs. The CDR3 loop reads CSAGLNTEAFF. The DNA for the CDR3 is TGCAGCGCCGGTCTGAACACTGAAGCTTTCTTT.